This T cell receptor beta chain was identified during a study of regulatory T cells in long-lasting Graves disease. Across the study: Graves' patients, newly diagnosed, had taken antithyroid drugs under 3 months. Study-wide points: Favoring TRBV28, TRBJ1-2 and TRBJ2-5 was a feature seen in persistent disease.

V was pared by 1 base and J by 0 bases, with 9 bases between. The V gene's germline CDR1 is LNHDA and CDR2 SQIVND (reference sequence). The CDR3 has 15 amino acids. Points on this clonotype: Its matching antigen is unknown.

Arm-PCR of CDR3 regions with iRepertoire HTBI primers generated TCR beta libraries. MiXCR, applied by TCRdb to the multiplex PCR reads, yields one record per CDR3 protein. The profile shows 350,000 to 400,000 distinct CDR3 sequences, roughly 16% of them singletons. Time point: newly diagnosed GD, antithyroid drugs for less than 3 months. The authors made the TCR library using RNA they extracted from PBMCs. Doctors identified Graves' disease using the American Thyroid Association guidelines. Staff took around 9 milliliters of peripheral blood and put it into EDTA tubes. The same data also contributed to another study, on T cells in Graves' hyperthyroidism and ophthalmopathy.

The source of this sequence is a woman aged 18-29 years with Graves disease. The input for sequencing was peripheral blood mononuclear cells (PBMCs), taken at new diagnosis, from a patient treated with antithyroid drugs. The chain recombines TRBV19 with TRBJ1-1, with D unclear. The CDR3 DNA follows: TGTGCCAGTAGTATAGGGTCAGACATGAACACTGAAGCTTTCTTT. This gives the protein CASSIGSDMNTEAFF.